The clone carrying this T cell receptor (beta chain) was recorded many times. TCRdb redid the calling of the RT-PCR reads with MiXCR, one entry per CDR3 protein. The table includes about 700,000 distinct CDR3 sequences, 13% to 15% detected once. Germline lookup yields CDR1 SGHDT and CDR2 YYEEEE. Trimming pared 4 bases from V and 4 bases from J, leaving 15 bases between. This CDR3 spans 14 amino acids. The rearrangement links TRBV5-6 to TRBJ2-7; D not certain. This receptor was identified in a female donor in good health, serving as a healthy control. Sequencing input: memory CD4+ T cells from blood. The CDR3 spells CASSQATPGYEQYF. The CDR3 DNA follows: TGTGCCAGCAGCCAGGCAACTCCTGGGTACGAGCAGTACTTC.